Here is one TCR beta chain with its context. This sample is drawn from a study of blood T cell repertoires in COVID-19. Looking at the study overall: Samples taken during acute and convalescent COVID-19 were collected in the United States, Italy and Spain. The cDNA or gDNA used as material had been derived from T cells, B-cell-depleted T cells, or PBMCs.

The CDR3 is 16 amino acids. Germline V gene lookup returns CDR1 SEHNR and CDR2 FQNEAQ (reference sequence). V shed 5 bases and J 9 bases; nucleotides not matched to a gene: 13. The assay was immunoSEQ multiplex PCR, and TCRdb's table has in-frame clones only and misses some. The repertoire holds approximately 94,000 clones, with around four fifths as singletons. The material sequenced was peripheral blood. The chain employs TRBV7-9 and TRBJ1-6; 7 bases are shared with TRBD1. The source of this sequence is a man between 50 and 59 years old with active or convalescent COVID-19. Here the CDR3 reads CASSTGTDRVRSPLHF. CDR3 DNA sequence: TGTGCCAGCAGCACCGGGACTGACAGGGTGCGTTCACCCCTCCACTTT. Based on the CDR3 plus reference TRBV7-9 and TRBJ1-6, the full variable domain is DTGVSQNPRHKITKRGQNVTFRCDPISEHNRLYWYRQTLGQGPEFLTYFQNEAQLEKSRLLSDRFSAERPKGSFSTLEIQRTEQGDSAMYLCASSTGTDRVRSPLHFGNGTRLTVT.